The T cell receptor beta chain described here comes from a study of molecular identifiers for immune sequencing clone quantification. Study-level findings and limits: Highly expanded clone sizes could be underestimated through barcode sharing by identical TCR molecules.

As regards this clonotype: Its antigen is currently unknown. Relative to the germline gene, one junction end is altered; a read error may explain this.

TCRdb re-called the PCR reads with MiXCR, one entry per CDR3 protein. The data show about half a million distinct CDR3 sequences, about 22% seen once. The germline V gene has CDR1 SEHNR and CDR2 FQNEAQ (reference sequence). The CDR3 spans 12 residues. The CD8+CD4-CCR7+CD45RA+ phenotype defined the sorted naive CD8 T cells. The genes are TRBV7-9 and TRBJ1-1; D call uncertain. The material sequenced was naive CD8+ T cells from blood, with Jurkat cell RNA spiked in. As to subset: FACS-sorted CD8+CD4-CCR7+CD45RA+ naive T cells. The sequence was obtained from a human donor in good health. Some libraries in this study had Jurkat cell RNA spiked in. The CDR3 is CASGAGNAEAFF. The CDR3 DNA is TGTGCCAGCGGTGCGGGGAACGCTGAAGCTTTCTTT.